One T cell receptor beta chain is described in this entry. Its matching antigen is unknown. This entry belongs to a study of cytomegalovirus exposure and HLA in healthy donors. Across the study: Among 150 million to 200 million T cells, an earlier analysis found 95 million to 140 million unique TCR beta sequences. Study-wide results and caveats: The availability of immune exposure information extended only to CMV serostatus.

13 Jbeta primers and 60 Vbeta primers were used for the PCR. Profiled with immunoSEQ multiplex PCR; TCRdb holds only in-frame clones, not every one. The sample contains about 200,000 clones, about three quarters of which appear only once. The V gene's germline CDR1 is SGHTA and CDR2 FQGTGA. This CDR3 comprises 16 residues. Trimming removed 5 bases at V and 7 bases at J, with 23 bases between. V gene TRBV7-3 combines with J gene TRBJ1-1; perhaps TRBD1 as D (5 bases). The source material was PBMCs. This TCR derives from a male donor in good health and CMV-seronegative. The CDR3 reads CASSPASDIRGIEAFF. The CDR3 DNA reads TGTGCCAGCAGCCCTGCTTCGGACATCAGAGGAATTGAAGCTTTCTTT.